The sequence of this T cell receptor (beta chain) was determined in a study of cytomegalovirus exposure and HLA in healthy donors. Across the whole study: In an earlier analysis, approximately 120 million unique TCR beta sequences were found from some 200 million T cells. Notes on the study in general: A missense DCLRE1C variant was associated with V- and J-gene trimming of TCR beta chains in a later analysis, and an independent cohort replicated the association. While the bulk of TCR sequences proved rare, some public TCRs turned up in many donors. The Asian-associated ancestry cluster reportedly had fewer N-insertions than the roughly 670-donor mean in a later analysis.

This CDR3 region has 16 residues. V shed 0 bases and J shed 2 bases, with 15 bases lying between them. CDR1 and CDR2 from the germline V gene are SGDLS and YYNGEE. Concerning this clone itself: Its antigen remains unknown.

Both 60 Vbeta primers and 13 Jbeta primers went into the PCR. Using immunoSEQ multiplex PCR, the repertoire was profiled, and TCRdb retains in-frame clones only, with some absent. The data contain some 150,000 clones, about 80% of them singletons. The genes are TRBV9 and TRBJ2-7; D call uncertain. The source is a young man in good health and CMV-seronegative. The sequenced material came from PBMCs. The CDR3 sequence: CASSVGSGGATYEQYF. The CDR3 nucleotides are TGTGCCAGCAGCGTAGGCTCTGGCGGAGCTACCTACGAGCAGTACTTC.